This TCR beta chain derives from a study of CD4 T cells in relation to SARS-CoV-2 and coronaviruses. Study overall: Crossreactive spike epitopes shared across donors were mapped to their HLA restriction.

Whole-study findings and limits: Each donor contributed either pre-pandemic or post-infection samples, not both. Memory recall responses, not primary responses primed in culture, are what the assay detects.

Per germline, CDR1 MNHEY and CDR2 SVGEGT. Trimming took 4 bases from V and 6 from J; bases not matched to a gene: 2. The CDR3 is made up of 13 amino acids. The unexposed donors gave CD4+ T cells in about 2010-2018, prior to COVID-19. CD4 enrichment then naive enrichment separated naive from memory CD4+ cells. Profiled with immunoSEQ multiplex PCR; TCRdb holds only in-frame clones, not every one. The data contain about 59,000 clones, 86% of them singletons. Points on this clone: The target antigen is unknown.

The sequenced material came from memory CD4+ T cells from PBMCs. The clonotype was recovered from a human donor in good health. V and J are TRBV6-2 or TRBV6-3 and TRBJ2-1; 8 bases line up with TRBD1. CDR3: CASSSDRANEQFF. For the CDR3, the DNA is TGTGCCAGCAGTTCGGACAGGGCCAATGAGCAGTTCTTC.